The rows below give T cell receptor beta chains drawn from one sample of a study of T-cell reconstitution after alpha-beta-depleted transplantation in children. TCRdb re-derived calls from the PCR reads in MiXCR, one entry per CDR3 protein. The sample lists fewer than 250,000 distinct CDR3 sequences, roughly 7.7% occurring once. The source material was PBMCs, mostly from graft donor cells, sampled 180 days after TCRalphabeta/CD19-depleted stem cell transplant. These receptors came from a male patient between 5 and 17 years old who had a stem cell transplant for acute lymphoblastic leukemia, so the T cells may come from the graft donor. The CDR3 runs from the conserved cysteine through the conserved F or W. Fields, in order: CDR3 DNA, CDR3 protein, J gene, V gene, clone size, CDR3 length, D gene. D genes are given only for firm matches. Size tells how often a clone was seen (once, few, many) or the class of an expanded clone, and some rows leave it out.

cdr3_nt: TGTGCCAGCAGCGCGCCCGGACAGCGAGAAGCTTTCTTT
cdr3_aa: CASSAPGQREAFF
j_call: TRBJ1-1
v_call: TRBV7-6
clone_size: many
cdr3_length: 13
d_call: .

cdr3_nt: TGCGCCAGCAGCCAAGAAATCATGGGAAATCCCCACTACAATGAGCAGTTCTTC
cdr3_aa: CASSQEIMGNPHYNEQFF
j_call: TRBJ2-1
v_call: TRBV4-3
clone_size: .
cdr3_length: 18
d_call: .

cdr3_nt: TGTGCCAGTAGTACTTTACTAGCGGGAGCCACCACCGGGGAGCTGTTTTTT
cdr3_aa: CASSTLLAGATTGELFF
j_call: TRBJ2-2
v_call: TRBV19
clone_size: .
cdr3_length: 17
d_call: TRBD2

cdr3_nt: TGTGCCAGCAGGCCAACATTGGAGGTTCCCCCTGGGGCCAACGTCCTGACTTTC
cdr3_aa: CASRPTLEVPPGANVLTF
j_call: TRBJ2-6
v_call: TRBV12-3/TRBV12-4
clone_size: many
cdr3_length: 18
d_call: .

cdr3_nt: TGTGCCAGCAGCTTAATCTCTCTGGCGAACACCGGGGAGCTGTTTTTT
cdr3_aa: CASSLISLANTGELFF
j_call: TRBJ2-2
v_call: TRBV7-9
clone_size: .
cdr3_length: 16
d_call: .

cdr3_nt: TGCAGTGGTGGACAGGGGGACTACTACAATGAGCAGTTCTTC
cdr3_aa: CSGGQGDYYNEQFF
j_call: TRBJ2-1
v_call: TRBV20-1
clone_size: many
cdr3_length: 14
d_call: TRBD1

cdr3_nt: TGTGCCAGTAGAGTATCGGCTAGGAGTGAGCAGTACTTC
cdr3_aa: CASRVSARSEQYF
j_call: TRBJ2-7
v_call: TRBV19
clone_size: many
cdr3_length: 13
d_call: .

cdr3_nt: TGCGCCAGCAGCCAAGGGCGTCAGCTCGGTGAGCAGTTCTTC
cdr3_aa: CASSQGRQLGEQFF
j_call: TRBJ2-1
v_call: TRBV4-3
clone_size: many
cdr3_length: 14
d_call: .

cdr3_nt: TGTGCCAGCTGTTACAGGGGAGGACAGCCCCAGCATTTT
cdr3_aa: CASCYRGGQPQHF
j_call: TRBJ1-5
v_call: TRBV12-3/TRBV12-4
clone_size: .
cdr3_length: 13
d_call: TRBD1

cdr3_nt: TGTACCAGCAGTTTCGGACGCGGCCGGGACAGGGCTCAAGAGACCCAGTACTTC
cdr3_aa: CTSSFGRGRDRAQETQYF
j_call: TRBJ2-5
v_call: TRBV12-3/TRBV12-4
clone_size: few
cdr3_length: 18
d_call: TRBD1

cdr3_nt: TGTGCCAGCAGCCCGGCAGCGGGTCCTCGGCGAGATACGCAGTATTTT
cdr3_aa: CASSPAAGPRRDTQYF
j_call: TRBJ2-3
v_call: TRBV7-6
clone_size: many
cdr3_length: 16
d_call: .

cdr3_nt: TGTGCCAGCAGTCCCGGGCGCATACGAAACACCGGGGAGCTGTTTTTT
cdr3_aa: CASSPGRIRNTGELFF
j_call: TRBJ2-2
v_call: TRBV28
clone_size: many
cdr3_length: 16
d_call: .

cdr3_nt: TGTGCCAGCAGCTTAGATCTAGCGGGGTTCCCCGAGCAGTACTTC
cdr3_aa: CASSLDLAGFPEQYF
j_call: TRBJ2-7
v_call: TRBV11-2
clone_size: many
cdr3_length: 15
d_call: TRBD2

cdr3_nt: TGCGCCAGCAGCCATCAAGGGGGGAACACTGAAGCTTTCTTT
cdr3_aa: CASSHQGGNTEAFF
j_call: TRBJ1-1
v_call: TRBV4-3
clone_size: many
cdr3_length: 14
d_call: .

cdr3_nt: TGTGCCAGCAGCTTGGGCCTGGGGACCCAGTACTTC
cdr3_aa: CASSLGLGTQYF
j_call: TRBJ2-5
v_call: TRBV5-6
clone_size: many
cdr3_length: 12
d_call: .

cdr3_nt: TGTGCCAGCGGGACAGTCTCTGGAAACACCATATATTTT
cdr3_aa: CASGTVSGNTIYF
j_call: TRBJ1-3
v_call: TRBV28
clone_size: many
cdr3_length: 13
d_call: TRBD1

cdr3_nt: TGTGCCAGCAGTTTGGCTCGACTAGCGGAGGGACAAGAGACCCAGTACTTC
cdr3_aa: CASSLARLAEGQETQYF
j_call: TRBJ2-5
v_call: TRBV12-3/TRBV12-4
clone_size: many
cdr3_length: 17
d_call: TRBD2

cdr3_nt: TGTGCCAGCAGCGTAGGCTTAGGGTTCACAGATACGCAGAATTTT
cdr3_aa: CASSVGLGFTDTQNF
j_call: TRBJ2-3
v_call: TRBV9
clone_size: .
cdr3_length: 15
d_call: .

cdr3_nt: TGTGCCAGCAGTTCGGGACTAGAGTACAATGAGCAGTTCTTC
cdr3_aa: CASSSGLEYNEQFF
j_call: TRBJ2-1
v_call: TRBV28
clone_size: many
cdr3_length: 14
d_call: TRBD2

cdr3_nt: TGTGCCAGCAAGCTAGCGGGGGACACAGATACGCAGTATTTT
cdr3_aa: CASKLAGDTDTQYF
j_call: TRBJ2-3
v_call: TRBV6-2/TRBV6-3
clone_size: many
cdr3_length: 14
d_call: TRBD2

cdr3_nt: TGTGCCAGCAGTTTAGCTGGGAACAAAAACATTCAGTACTTC
cdr3_aa: CASSLAGNKNIQYF
j_call: TRBJ2-4
v_call: TRBV28
clone_size: many
cdr3_length: 14
d_call: .

cdr3_nt: TGTGCCAGCAGTTACGGACCGGGACAGGGGTACGAGCAGTACTTC
cdr3_aa: CASSYGPGQGYEQYF
j_call: TRBJ2-7
v_call: TRBV6-2/TRBV6-3
clone_size: many
cdr3_length: 15
d_call: TRBD1

cdr3_nt: TGTGCCAGCAGCCCTAGACTAGCGGGAGTCGTCAATGAGCAGTTCTTC
cdr3_aa: CASSPRLAGVVNEQFF
j_call: TRBJ2-1
v_call: TRBV3-1
clone_size: few
cdr3_length: 16
d_call: TRBD2

cdr3_nt: TGCGCCAGCAGCCAAGATTATACTAGGCTAGCGGGGGTTTACGATACGCAGTATTTT
cdr3_aa: CASSQDYTRLAGVYDTQYF
j_call: TRBJ2-3
v_call: TRBV4-3
clone_size: many
cdr3_length: 19
d_call: TRBD2

cdr3_nt: TGTGCCAGCAGCTTGCGGTTTCAGAAGGATTCACCCCTCCACTTT
cdr3_aa: CASSLRFQKDSPLHF
j_call: TRBJ1-6
v_call: TRBV5-5
clone_size: many
cdr3_length: 15
d_call: .

cdr3_nt: TGTGCCACTAGGACAGGCTTGAACACTGAAGCTTTCTTT
cdr3_aa: CATRTGLNTEAFF
j_call: TRBJ1-1
v_call: TRBV24-1
clone_size: many
cdr3_length: 13
d_call: TRBD1

cdr3_nt: TGCGCCAGCAGTCCCGACACCGGGGCCGAAAAGTACTTC
cdr3_aa: CASSPDTGAEKYF
j_call: TRBJ2-7
v_call: TRBV4-1
clone_size: many
cdr3_length: 13
d_call: .

cdr3_nt: TGTGCCAGCAGAGGGAGCGGGGGGTATACGCAGTATTTT
cdr3_aa: CASRGSGGYTQYF
j_call: TRBJ2-3
v_call: TRBV27
clone_size: many
cdr3_length: 13
d_call: TRBD2

cdr3_nt: TGTGCCAGCAGCCACCCCTACAGGGCCCAAGAGACCCAGTACTTC
cdr3_aa: CASSHPYRAQETQYF
j_call: TRBJ2-5
v_call: TRBV7-9
clone_size: once
cdr3_length: 15
d_call: .

cdr3_nt: TGTGCCAGCAGCCCTCAGGGGGCTTATTACAATGAGCAGTTCTTC
cdr3_aa: CASSPQGAYYNEQFF
j_call: TRBJ2-1
v_call: TRBV14
clone_size: .
cdr3_length: 15
d_call: TRBD1

cdr3_nt: TGCGCCAGCAGCTTGGCCGGTGCCCAGGGGCAGTTCTTC
cdr3_aa: CASSLAGAQGQFF
j_call: TRBJ2-1
v_call: TRBV5-1
clone_size: many
cdr3_length: 13
d_call: .

cdr3_nt: TGCGCCAGCACTATAGAACGGGTCAGGAGCAATCAGCCCCAGCATTTT
cdr3_aa: CASTIERVRSNQPQHF
j_call: TRBJ1-5
v_call: TRBV4-3
clone_size: many
cdr3_length: 16
d_call: .

cdr3_nt: TGCAGTGCTAGCGGGGGGGAAGGGACCCAGTACTTC
cdr3_aa: CSASGGEGTQYF
j_call: TRBJ2-5
v_call: TRBV20-1
clone_size: many
cdr3_length: 12
d_call: TRBD2

cdr3_nt: TGTGCCAGCAGCCCCCCCTTACAGGCCTATGGCCACACCTTC
cdr3_aa: CASSPPLQAYGHTF
j_call: TRBJ1-2
v_call: TRBV7-2
clone_size: many
cdr3_length: 14
d_call: .

cdr3_nt: TGTGCCAGCAGCCGGAGCTCGGGGGATGAGCCCCAGCATTTT
cdr3_aa: CASSRSSGDEPQHF
j_call: TRBJ1-5
v_call: TRBV6-5
clone_size: many
cdr3_length: 14
d_call: .

cdr3_nt: TGTGCCATCAGTGCGACAGAGGGAACTAAGGAGACCCAGTACTTC
cdr3_aa: CAISATEGTKETQYF
j_call: TRBJ2-5
v_call: TRBV10-3
clone_size: many
cdr3_length: 15
d_call: .

cdr3_nt: TGTGCCATCATGAGCGGGAGCTCCTACAATGAGCAGTTCTTC
cdr3_aa: CAIMSGSSYNEQFF
j_call: TRBJ2-1
v_call: TRBV10-3
clone_size: many
cdr3_length: 14
d_call: TRBD2

cdr3_nt: TGTGCCAGCAGTTTTTTGGGACTAGGGGACAATGAGCAGTTCTTC
cdr3_aa: CASSFLGLGDNEQFF
j_call: TRBJ2-1
v_call: TRBV27
clone_size: many
cdr3_length: 15
d_call: TRBD2

cdr3_nt: TGTGCCACCAGTGATTTGGGGGACGGCTACACCTTC
cdr3_aa: CATSDLGDGYTF
j_call: TRBJ1-2
v_call: TRBV24-1
clone_size: many
cdr3_length: 12
d_call: .

cdr3_nt: TGCGCCAGCAGCCAACGCGGGGACACCTCCTACAATGAGCAGTTCTTC
cdr3_aa: CASSQRGDTSYNEQFF
j_call: TRBJ2-1
v_call: TRBV4-1
clone_size: many
cdr3_length: 16
d_call: .

cdr3_nt: TGTGCCAGCAAGGAGGGAGTTTATGGCTACACCTTC
cdr3_aa: CASKEGVYGYTF
j_call: TRBJ1-2
v_call: TRBV13
clone_size: many
cdr3_length: 12
d_call: .

cdr3_nt: TGCGCCAGCACCTCGCGGGGACTGAACACCGGGGAGCTGTTTTTT
cdr3_aa: CASTSRGLNTGELFF
j_call: TRBJ2-2
v_call: TRBV5-1
clone_size: many
cdr3_length: 15
d_call: .

cdr3_nt: TGTGCCAGCAGCTTAGAGGGATTTTCAAAACGTGGCTACACCTTC
cdr3_aa: CASSLEGFSKRGYTF
j_call: TRBJ1-2
v_call: TRBV7-8
clone_size: .
cdr3_length: 15
d_call: .

cdr3_nt: TGTGCCAGCAGCTACGGGACTAGCGGGAGTTTGGGTACCGGGGAGCTGTTTTTT
cdr3_aa: CASSYGTSGSLGTGELFF
j_call: TRBJ2-2
v_call: TRBV7-6
clone_size: many
cdr3_length: 18
d_call: TRBD2

cdr3_nt: TGTGCCAGCAGCGCCCGGTACAATGAGCAGTTCTTC
cdr3_aa: CASSARYNEQFF
j_call: TRBJ2-1
v_call: TRBV7-2
clone_size: many
cdr3_length: 12
d_call: .

cdr3_nt: TGTGCCAGCAGCTTAGGGCCGGGGAACACTGAAGCTTTCTTT
cdr3_aa: CASSLGPGNTEAFF
j_call: TRBJ1-1
v_call: TRBV5-1
clone_size: many
cdr3_length: 14
d_call: .